The 28 T cell receptor beta chains reported below all come from one sample, sequenced in a study of blood T cell repertoires in COVID-19. Produced via immunoSEQ multiplex PCR; TCRdb's table is partial and in-frame only. Here the sample spans fewer than 90,000 clones, 80% being singletons. The sequenced sample was peripheral blood. These receptors originate from a woman at least 80 years old with acute or convalescent COVID-19.

In its sample, this clone was seen a few times. The chain has TRBV19 and TRBJ2-5; the match to TRBD2 covers 7 bases. The CDR3 consists of 14 residues. Germline CDR1 reads LNHDA; CDR2 reads SQIVND (reference sequence). Trimming cost V 0 bases and J 5 bases; bases outside gene matches: 3. CDR3 amino acids: CASSIDPGGETQYF. For the CDR3, the DNA is TGTGCCAGTAGTATAGATCCCGGGGGGGAGACCCAGTACTTC.

The chain links TRBV7-9 to TRBJ1-2; D is ambiguous. This CDR3 spans 14 amino acids. The germline V gene encodes CDR1 SEHNR and CDR2 FQNEAQ (reference sequence). The V end was cut by 5 bases, the J end by 5 bases, with 15 bases between. The CDR3 sequence: CASSRAGGGYGYTF. CDR3 in DNA: TGTGCCAGCAGCCGCGCAGGCGGAGGGTATGGCTACACCTTC.

V usage is TRBV6-5 and J usage is TRBJ1-2, with D possibly matching TRBD1 (5 bases). Trimming took 4 bases from V and 4 from J, leaving 10 bases between them. Germline V gene data show CDR1 as MNHEY and CDR2 as SVGAGI. CDR3 length: 13 residues. CDR3 amino acids: CASSSGRAYGYTF. For the CDR3, the DNA is TGTGCCAGCAGTTCAGGGAGGGCCTATGGCTACACCTTC.

V gene TRBV6-6 combines with J gene TRBJ2-3; 10 bases agree with TRBD1. This CDR3 is built from 15 residues. V lost 6 bases to trimming and J lost 4 bases; unmatched junction nucleotides: 7. The V gene's germline CDR1 is MNHNY and CDR2 SVGAGI (reference sequence). Here the CDR3 reads CASRETGGRADTQYF. DNA of the CDR3: TGTGCCAGCAGGGAGACAGGGGGCAGAGCAGATACGCAGTATTTT.

The V call is TRBV7-6, the J call TRBJ2-3; a possible D gene is TRBD2 (6 bases). The germline V gene encodes CDR1 SGHVS and CDR2 FNYEAQ. Trimming left V 0 bases short and J 7 bases short, with 14 bases between. The CDR3 is 15 amino acids. This CDR3 is CASSLAGGGLNTQYF. CDR3 in DNA: TGTGCCAGCAGCTTAGCGGGAGGCGGACTTAATACGCAGTATTTT.

This clone came up once. The DNA for the CDR3 is TGCGCCAGCAGCTTGGGGGCGGCGGCCGGGGATCTTCGTGAGCAGTACTTC. Translation: CASSLGAAAGDLREQYF. This rearrangement joins TRBV5-1 to TRBJ2-7; D might be TRBD2 (5 bases). With 0 bases removed from V and 7 bases from J, the gap between germline ends came to 23 bases. The CDR3 consists of 17 residues. Looked up from germline, CDR1 is SGHRS and CDR2 is YFSETQ.

The CDR3: CASSSGRSGLAAEAFF. As DNA, the CDR3 is TGTGCCAGCAGCTCTGGCCGCTCCGGGTTAGCCGCTGAAGCTTTCTTT. The chain has TRBV11-2 and TRBJ1-1, with unresolved D. The CDR3 runs 16 residues. Germline V gene data show CDR1 as SGHAT and CDR2 as FQNNGV. Trimming took 4 bases from V and 6 from J, leaving 21 bases between them. Variable domain in full (rest from reference TRBV11-2 and TRBJ1-1): EAGVAQSPRYKIIEKRQSVAFWCNPISGHATLYWYQQILGQGPKLLIQFQNNGVVDDSQLPKDRFSAERLKGVDSTLKIQPAKLEDSAVYLCASSSGRSGLAAEAFFGQGTRLTVV.

As DNA, the CDR3 is TGTGCCACCAGCACCCCGAGGTCGCATGAGCAGTTCTTC. This codes for CATSTPRSHEQFF. The V and J genes are TRBV15 and TRBJ2-1; D gene ambiguous. The CDR3 sequence is 13 residues long. V lost 4 bases to trimming and J lost 8 bases, with 12 bases between them. Germline CDR1 is LNHNV and CDR2 is YYDKDF (reference sequence).

The chain couples TRBV3-1 (or the pseudogene TRBV3-2) to TRBJ1-1; D remains ambiguous. The ends were cut back, 4 bases at V and 5 bases at J, with 17 bases in the middle. CDR3 length: 15 residues. CDR1 and CDR2 from the germline V gene are LGHDT and YNNKEL (reference sequence). CDR3 protein: CASSPPRGSGTEAFF. CDR3 bases: TGTGCCAGCAGCCCACCTCGTGGGTCGGGAACTGAAGCTTTCTTT.

The V gene is TRBV10-1, the J gene TRBJ2-1; no reliable D call. The CDR3 has 13 amino acids. Looked up from germline, CDR1 is WNHNN and CDR2 is SYGVQD (reference sequence). Trimming took 6 bases from V and 4 from J, leaving 10 bases between them. The CDR3 loop reads CASSPGLYNEQFF. The CDR3 DNA follows: TGCGCCAGCAGCCCGGGTCTTTACAATGAGCAGTTCTTC.

The chain has TRBV2 and TRBJ1-6, with 7 bases fitting TRBD1. The CDR3 is 14 amino acids. Germline V gene sequence: CDR1 SNHLY, CDR2 FYNNEI. The trim removed 9 bases at V and 9 bases at J, leaving 11 bases unmatched. CDR3 protein: CASTREGGLSPLHF. The CDR3 DNA follows: TGTGCCAGTACCAGGGAAGGGGGCCTTTCACCCCTCCACTTT.

V and J are TRBV11-3 and TRBJ2-1; D not certain. The CDR3 spans 16 residues. V lost 0 bases and J lost 5, with 14 bases in between. Germline CDR1 SGHNT, CDR2 YENEEA. The CDR3 DNA is TGTGCCAGCAGCTTAGATAAAGACATCCCCAACAATGAGCAGTTCTTC. This sequence encodes CASSLDKDIPNNEQFF.

The chain couples TRBV18 to TRBJ1-4; 7 bases match TRBD1. The CDR3 is made up of 14 amino acids. V was pared by 4 bases and J by 8 bases, with 7 bases of the junction left unmatched. CDR1 is KGHSH, CDR2 LQKENI, per germline. The CDR3 here is CASSLGTAREKLFF. The CDR3 nucleotides read TGTGCCAGCTCACTCGGGACAGCTAGGGAAAAACTGTTTTTT.

The V and J genes are TRBV5-1 and TRBJ1-2; D gene unclear. CDR1 and CDR2 (germline): SGHRS, YFSETQ. The CDR3 spans 17 residues. Trimming removed 10 bases at V and 0 bases at J, with 25 bases between. CDR3 residues: CASTPDGRGLANYGYTF. CDR3 coding DNA: TGCGCCTCCACCCCGGACGGTAGAGGGCTAGCTAACTATGGCTACACCTTC.

CDR3: CASSISGTYSNQPQHF. Written as DNA, the CDR3 is TGTGCCAGTAGTATATCGGGGACTTATAGCAATCAGCCCCAGCATTTT. The chain has TRBV19 and TRBJ1-5, with D possibly TRBD1 on 5 matching bases. V shed 2 bases and J shed 0 bases, with 11 bases lying between them. The CDR3 consists of 16 residues. CDR1 and CDR2 (germline): LNHDA, SQIVND (reference sequence).

The rearrangement uses TRBV5-8 and TRBJ2-1; perhaps TRBD2 as D (6 bases). Trimming took 2 bases from V and 8 from J, leaving 14 bases between them. CDR1 and CDR2 (germline): SGHTS, YDEGEE. This CDR3 is built from 14 residues. In nucleotides, the CDR3 is TGTGCCAGCAGCTTCGGAGGGGTGGTGGATGAGCAGTTCTTC. Translated: CASSFGGVVDEQFF.

This clone was counted once. J is TRBJ1-3 and V is TRBV18, with D unresolved. The V end lost 3 bases, the J end lost 2 bases, and 5 bases lay between the germline ends. Germline CDR1 is KGHSH and CDR2 is LQKENI. The CDR3 is made up of 13 amino acids. CDR3 amino acids: CASSPWPGNTIYF. CDR3 nucleotides: TGTGCCAGCTCACCTTGGCCTGGAAACACCATATATTTT.

V usage is TRBV21-1 and J usage is TRBJ2-1; the table assigns TRBD1, which was not confirmed against the DNA. TRBV21-1 is noted as a pseudogene. The CDR3 is 21 residues long. In DNA, the CDR3 is TGTGCCAGCACCAAACTCCACCGGGACAGGGAGGTCCATAACATGTACCATGAGCAGTTCTTC. It translates to CASTKLHRDREVHNMYHEQFF.

This clone is a singleton in its sample. The CDR3 loop is CASSMTSGISDTQYF. CDR3 nucleotides: TGTGCCAGCTCCATGACTAGCGGGATTTCAGATACGCAGTATTTT. The chain couples TRBV18 to TRBJ2-3, with TRBD2 matching 11 bases. Germline V gives CDR1 KGHSH, CDR2 LQKENI. The J segment lost 4 bases and the V segment lost 6 bases, leaving 6 bases of the junction unmatched. The length of the CDR3 is 15 residues.

The genes are TRBV27 and TRBJ1-1; TRBD1 agrees at 7 bases. The length of the CDR3 is 11 residues. Trimming took 6 bases from V and 7 from J; bases not matched to a gene: 2. The germline CDR1 and CDR2 sequences are MNHEY and SMNVEV (reference sequence). The CDR3 spells CASRRQGEAFF. CDR3 DNA: TGTGCCAGCAGAAGACAGGGTGAAGCTTTCTTT.

The chain couples TRBV7-2 to TRBJ2-1; 7 positions agree with TRBD2. The CDR3 extends over 15 amino acids. V dropped 1 base and J dropped 1; count of bases not matched to a gene: 1. Germline CDR1 and CDR2: SGHTA and FQGNSA. CDR3 nucleotide sequence: TGTGCCAGCAGCTTAGGGCGGGGGTCCTACAATGAGCAGTTCTTC. Its protein product is CASSLGRGSYNEQFF.

The V gene is TRBV7-2, the J gene TRBJ1-1; maybe TRBD1 (5 bases). The germline gives CDR1 SGHTA, CDR2 FQGNSA. This CDR3 comprises 13 residues. V shed 5 bases and J shed 1 base, with 8 bases lying between them. CDR3 bases: TGTGCCAGCAGCCGACAGACGAACACTGAAGCTTTCTTT. Amino acids: CASSRQTNTEAFF.

This sequence joins TRBV28 and TRBJ1-2, with D possibly TRBD1 on 6 matching bases. The CDR3 is made up of 15 amino acids. V gave up 2 bases and J gave up 8 bases, with 18 bases separating them. The germline V gene encodes CDR1 MDHEN and CDR2 SYDVKM. The CDR3 here is CASSLPSRGASGYTF. The DNA of the CDR3 is TGTGCCAGCAGTTTACCCTCCCGGGGGGCTTCGGGCTACACCTTC.

The CDR3 loop reads CASSSGQGETEAFF. The DNA for the CDR3 is TGCGCCAGCAGCTCGGGACAGGGGGAAACTGAAGCTTTCTTT. The chain combines TRBV5-1 with TRBJ1-1, with TRBD1 matching 11 bases. J was trimmed by 5 bases and V by 3 bases; bases with no gene match: 3. Germline V gene data show CDR1 as SGHRS and CDR2 as YFSETQ. This CDR3 contains 14 residues.

This clone was picked up one time. The chain has TRBV2 and TRBJ2-2; TRBD2 matches 8 bases. CDR1 is SNHLY, CDR2 FYNNEI, per germline. The CDR3 spans 15 residues. The J segment lost 4 bases and the V segment lost 4 bases, leaving 5 bases of the junction unmatched. The CDR3 loop is CASSVAGGFTGELFF. The CDR3 DNA follows: TGTGCCAGCAGTGTTGCGGGGGGCTTCACCGGGGAGCTGTTTTTT.

This clone was counted only a few times. The chain is built from TRBV5-4 and TRBJ1-6, with D perhaps matching TRBD1 (6 bases). The length of the CDR3 is 15 residues. Trimming stripped 3 bases from V and 5 bases from J, with 12 bases between. CDR1 SGHNT and CDR2 YYREEE come from the germline V gene (reference sequence). CDR3 coding DNA: TGTGCCAGCAGCTCCCGCCAGGGGAATAATTCACCCCTCCACTTT. Its translation is CASSSRQGNNSPLHF.

The V gene is TRBV5-5, the J gene TRBJ1-1; D not certain. CDR3 length: 13 amino acids. V lost 2 bases, J lost 0 bases, and 5 bases lay in between. The germline gives CDR1 SGHKS, CDR2 YYEKEE (reference sequence). The DNA for the CDR3 is TGTGCCAGCAGCTTCCAGATGAACACTGAAGCTTTCTTT. This encodes CASSFQMNTEAFF.

In this sample, this clone turned up many times. This chain joins TRBV6-5 and TRBJ2-5, with 7 bases fitting TRBD1. The CDR3 contains 15 residues. CDR1 and CDR2 (germline): MNHEY, SVGAGI. V was pared by 8 bases and J by 1 base, with 10 bases of the junction left unmatched. The CDR3 DNA is TGTGCCAGCCGAGGTTTGACAGGGCCCCAAGAGACCCAGTACTTC. Residues: CASRGLTGPQETQYF.